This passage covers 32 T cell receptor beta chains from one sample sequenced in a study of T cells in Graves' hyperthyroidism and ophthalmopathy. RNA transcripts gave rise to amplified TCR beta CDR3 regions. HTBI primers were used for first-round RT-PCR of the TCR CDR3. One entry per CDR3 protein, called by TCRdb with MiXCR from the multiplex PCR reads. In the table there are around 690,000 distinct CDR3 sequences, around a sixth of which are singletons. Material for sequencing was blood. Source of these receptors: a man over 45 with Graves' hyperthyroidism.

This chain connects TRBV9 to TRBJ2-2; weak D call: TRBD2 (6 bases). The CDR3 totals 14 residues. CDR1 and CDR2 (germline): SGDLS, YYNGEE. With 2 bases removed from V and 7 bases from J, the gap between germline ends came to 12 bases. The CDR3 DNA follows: TGTGCCAGCAGCGTTATTAGCGGTAGCGGGGAGCTGTTTTTT. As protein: CASSVISGSGELFF.

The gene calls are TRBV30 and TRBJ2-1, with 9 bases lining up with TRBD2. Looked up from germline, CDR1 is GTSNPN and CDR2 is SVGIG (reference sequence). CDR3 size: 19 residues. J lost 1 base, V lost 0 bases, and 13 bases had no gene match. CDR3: CAWSVAGGRAFGSYNEQFF. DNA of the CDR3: TGTGCCTGGAGTGTAGCCGGCGGGAGGGCCTTCGGGTCCTACAATGAGCAGTTCTTC.

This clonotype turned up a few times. The CDR3 loop is CASSPHLENTEAFF. CDR3 DNA: TGTGCCAGCAGTCCCCACCTAGAGAACACTGAAGCTTTCTTT. The gene calls are TRBV28 and TRBJ1-1, with unresolved D. Germline CDR1 and CDR2: MDHEN and SYDVKM. V lost 5 bases and J lost 1, with 11 bases in between. The CDR3 contains 14 residues.

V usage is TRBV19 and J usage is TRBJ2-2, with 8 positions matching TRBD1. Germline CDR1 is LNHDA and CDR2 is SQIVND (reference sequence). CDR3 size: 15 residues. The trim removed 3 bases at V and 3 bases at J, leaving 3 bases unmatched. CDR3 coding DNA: TGTGCCAGTAGTATCCAGGGGGCCTACACCGGGGAGCTGTTTTTT. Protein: CASSIQGAYTGELFF. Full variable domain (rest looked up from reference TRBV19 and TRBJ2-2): DGGITQSPKYLFRKEGQNVTLSCEQNLNHDAMYWYRQDPGQGLRLIYYSQIVNDFQKGDIAEGYSVSREKKESFPLTVTSAQKNPTAFYLCASSIQGAYTGELFFGEGSRLTVL.

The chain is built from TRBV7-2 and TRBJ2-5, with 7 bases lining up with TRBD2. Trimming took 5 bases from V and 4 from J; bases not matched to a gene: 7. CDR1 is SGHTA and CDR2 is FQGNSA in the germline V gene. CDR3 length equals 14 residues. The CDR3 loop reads CASSRLAWGETQYF. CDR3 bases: TGTGCCAGCAGCCGACTAGCCTGGGGAGAGACCCAGTACTTC.

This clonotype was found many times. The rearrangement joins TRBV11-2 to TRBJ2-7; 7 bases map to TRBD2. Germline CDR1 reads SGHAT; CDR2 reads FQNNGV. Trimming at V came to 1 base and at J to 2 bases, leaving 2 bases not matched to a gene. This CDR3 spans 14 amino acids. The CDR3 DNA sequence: TGTGCCAGCAGCTTAGTAGCGGGTGCCTACGAGCAGTACTTC. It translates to CASSLVAGAYEQYF.

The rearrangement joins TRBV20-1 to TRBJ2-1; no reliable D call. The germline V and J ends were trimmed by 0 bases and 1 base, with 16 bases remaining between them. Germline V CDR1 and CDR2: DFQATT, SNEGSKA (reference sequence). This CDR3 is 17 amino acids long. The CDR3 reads CSARERYGRLSYNEQFF. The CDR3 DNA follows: TGCAGTGCTAGAGAGCGGTACGGACGATTATCCTACAATGAGCAGTTCTTC.

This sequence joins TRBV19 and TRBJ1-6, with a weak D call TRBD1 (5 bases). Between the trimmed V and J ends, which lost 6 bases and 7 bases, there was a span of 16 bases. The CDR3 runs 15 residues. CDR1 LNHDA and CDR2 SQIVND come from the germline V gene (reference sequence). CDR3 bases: TGTGCCAGTAGACCCGGGGCCTATGGGAATTCACCCCTCCACTTT. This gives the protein CASRPGAYGNSPLHF.

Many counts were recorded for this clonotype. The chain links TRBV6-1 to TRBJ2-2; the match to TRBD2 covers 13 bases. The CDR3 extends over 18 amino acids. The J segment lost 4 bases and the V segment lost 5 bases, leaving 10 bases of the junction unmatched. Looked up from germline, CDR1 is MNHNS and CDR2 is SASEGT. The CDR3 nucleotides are TGTGCCAGCAGTCAACTGACTAGCGGGAGGCCGGGCACCGGGGAGCTGTTTTTT. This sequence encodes CASSQLTSGRPGTGELFF.

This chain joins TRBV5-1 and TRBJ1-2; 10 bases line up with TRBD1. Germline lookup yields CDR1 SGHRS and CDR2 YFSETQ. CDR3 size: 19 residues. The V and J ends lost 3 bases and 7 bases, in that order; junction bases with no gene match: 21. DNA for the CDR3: TGCGCCAGCAGCTCCGATAGGACGATCGGGGACAGGGGATATCGTGGCTACACCTTC. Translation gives CASSSDRTIGDRGYRGYTF.

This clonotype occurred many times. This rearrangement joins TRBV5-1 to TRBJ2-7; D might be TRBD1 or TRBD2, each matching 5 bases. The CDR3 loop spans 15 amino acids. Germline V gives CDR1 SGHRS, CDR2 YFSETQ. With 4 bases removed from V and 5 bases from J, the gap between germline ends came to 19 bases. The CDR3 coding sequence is TGCGCCAGCAGCCCGCTCGGGGCCTCAAGCCACGAGCAGTACTTC. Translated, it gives CASSPLGASSHEQYF.

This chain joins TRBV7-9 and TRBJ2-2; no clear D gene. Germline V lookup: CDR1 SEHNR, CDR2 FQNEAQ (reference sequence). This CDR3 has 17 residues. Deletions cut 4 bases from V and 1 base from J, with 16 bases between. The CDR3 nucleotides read TGTGCCAGCAGCTCCTCCCTGGCAGGCGAGAACACCGGGGAGCTGTTTTTT. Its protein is CASSSSLAGENTGELFF. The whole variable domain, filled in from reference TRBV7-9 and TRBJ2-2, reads DTGVSQNPRHKITKRGQNVTFRCDPISEHNRLYWYRQTLGQGPEFLTYFQNEAQLEKSRLLSDRFSAERPKGSFSTLEIQRTEQGDSAMYLCASSSSLAGENTGELFFGEGSRLTVL.

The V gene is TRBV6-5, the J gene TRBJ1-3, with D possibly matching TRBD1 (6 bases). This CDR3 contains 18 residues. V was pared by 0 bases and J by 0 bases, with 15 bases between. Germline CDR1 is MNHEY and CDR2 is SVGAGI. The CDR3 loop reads CASSYSFLGGHSGNTIYF. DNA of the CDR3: TGTGCCAGCAGTTACTCTTTCCTTGGGGGACACTCTGGAAACACCATATATTTT.

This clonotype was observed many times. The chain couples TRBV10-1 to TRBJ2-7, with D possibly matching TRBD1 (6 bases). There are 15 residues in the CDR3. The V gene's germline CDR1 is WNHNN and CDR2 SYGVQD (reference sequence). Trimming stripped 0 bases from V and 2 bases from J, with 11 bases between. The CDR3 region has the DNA TGCGCCAGCAGTGAGTCGAGAGGGGGACCCTACGAGCAGTACTTC. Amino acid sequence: CASSESRGGPYEQYF.

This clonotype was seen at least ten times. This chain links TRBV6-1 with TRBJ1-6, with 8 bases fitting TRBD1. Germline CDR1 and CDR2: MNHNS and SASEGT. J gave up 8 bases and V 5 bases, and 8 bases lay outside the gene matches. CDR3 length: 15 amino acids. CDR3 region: CASSFNRGSDSPLHF. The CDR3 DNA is TGTGCCAGCAGTTTCAACAGGGGGTCCGATTCACCCCTCCACTTT.

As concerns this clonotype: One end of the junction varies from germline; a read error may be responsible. CDR3 nucleotide sequence: TGTGCCAGCAACTTAGTAGGGCGCCGGGGGCTTTACACTGAAGCTTTCTTT. Its translation is CASNLVGRRGLYTEAFF. V usage is TRBV11-2 and J usage is TRBJ1-1, with TRBD1 as a possible D gene (6 bases). The V gene's germline CDR1 is SGHAT and CDR2 FQNNGV. The CDR3 is 17 residues long.

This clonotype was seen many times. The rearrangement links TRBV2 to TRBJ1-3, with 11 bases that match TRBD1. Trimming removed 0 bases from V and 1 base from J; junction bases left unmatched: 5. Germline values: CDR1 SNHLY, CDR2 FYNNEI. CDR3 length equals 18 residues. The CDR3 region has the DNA TGTGCCAGCAGTGAAGCGGGGGACAGGGGGAGTTCTGGAAACACCATATATTTT. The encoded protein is CASSEAGDRGSSGNTIYF.

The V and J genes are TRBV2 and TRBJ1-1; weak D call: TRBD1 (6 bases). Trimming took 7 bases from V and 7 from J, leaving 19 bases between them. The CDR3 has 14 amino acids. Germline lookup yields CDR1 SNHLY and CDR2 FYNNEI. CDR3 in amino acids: CASNWLGAQGEAFF. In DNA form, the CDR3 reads TGTGCCAGCAACTGGCTGGGGGCGCAAGGTGAAGCTTTCTTT.

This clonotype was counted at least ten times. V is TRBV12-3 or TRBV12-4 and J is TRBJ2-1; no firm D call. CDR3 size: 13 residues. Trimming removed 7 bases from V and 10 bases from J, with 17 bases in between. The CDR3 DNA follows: TGTGCCAGCATCACACCTGAGAGGTCAGAGCAGTTCTTC. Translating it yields CASITPERSEQFF.

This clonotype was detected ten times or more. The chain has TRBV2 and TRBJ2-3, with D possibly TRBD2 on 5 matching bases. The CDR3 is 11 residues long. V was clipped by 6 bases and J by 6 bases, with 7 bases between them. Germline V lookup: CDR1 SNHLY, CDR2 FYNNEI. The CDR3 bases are TGTGCCAGCAGATCGGGGGATACGCAGTATTTT. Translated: CASRSGDTQYF. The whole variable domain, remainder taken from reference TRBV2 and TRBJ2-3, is EPEVTQTPSHQVTQMGQEVILRCVPISNHLYFYWYRQILGQKVEFLVSFYNNEISEKSEIFDDQFSVERPDGSNFTLKIRSTKLEDSAMYFCASRSGDTQYFGPGTRLTVL.

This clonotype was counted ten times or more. The CDR3 DNA is TGTGCCAGCAGCTTAGGGGCCGGGAGGGCGACAGATACGCAGTATTTT. Translated, it gives CASSLGAGRATDTQYF. The genes are TRBV7-2 and TRBJ2-3; 8 bases line up with TRBD2. The CDR3 runs 16 residues. Germline V gene data show CDR1 as SGHTA and CDR2 as FQGNSA. V was clipped by 1 base and J by 3 bases; unmatched bases: 6.

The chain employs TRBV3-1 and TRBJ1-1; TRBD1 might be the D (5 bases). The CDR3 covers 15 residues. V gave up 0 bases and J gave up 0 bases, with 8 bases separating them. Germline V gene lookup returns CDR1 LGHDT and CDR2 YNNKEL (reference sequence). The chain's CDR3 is CASSQEGGVNTEAFF. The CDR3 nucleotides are TGTGCCAGCAGCCAAGAAGGAGGGGTGAACACTGAAGCTTTCTTT.

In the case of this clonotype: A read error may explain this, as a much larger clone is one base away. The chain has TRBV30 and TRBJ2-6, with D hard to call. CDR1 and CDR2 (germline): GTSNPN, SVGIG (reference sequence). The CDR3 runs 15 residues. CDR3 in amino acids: CDLESGVSGANVLTF. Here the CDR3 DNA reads TGTGACCTGGAAAGTGGAGTATCTGGGGCCAACGTCCTGACTTTC.

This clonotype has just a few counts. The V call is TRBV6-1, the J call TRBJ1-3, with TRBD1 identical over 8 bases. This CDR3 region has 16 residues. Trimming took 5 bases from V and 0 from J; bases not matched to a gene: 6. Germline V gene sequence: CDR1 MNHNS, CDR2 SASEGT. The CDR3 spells CASSLNRGSSGNTIYF. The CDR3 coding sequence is TGTGCCAGCAGTCTGAACAGGGGGAGCTCTGGAAACACCATATATTTT.

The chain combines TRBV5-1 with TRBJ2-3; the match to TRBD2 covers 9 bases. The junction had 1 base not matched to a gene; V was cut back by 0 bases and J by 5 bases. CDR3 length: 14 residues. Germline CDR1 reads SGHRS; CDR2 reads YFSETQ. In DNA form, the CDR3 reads TGCGCCAGCAGCTTGGGACTAGCGGAAGATACGCAGTATTTT. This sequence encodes CASSLGLAEDTQYF.

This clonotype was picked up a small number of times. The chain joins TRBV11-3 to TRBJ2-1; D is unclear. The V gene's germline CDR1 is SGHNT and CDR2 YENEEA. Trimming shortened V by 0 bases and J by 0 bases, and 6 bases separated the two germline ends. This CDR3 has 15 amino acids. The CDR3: CASSLESVSYNEQFF. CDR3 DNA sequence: TGTGCCAGCAGCTTAGAGAGTGTCTCCTACAATGAGCAGTTCTTC. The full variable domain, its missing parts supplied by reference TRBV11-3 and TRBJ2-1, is EAGVVQSPRYKIIEKKQPVAFWCNPISGHNTLYWYLQNLGQGPELLIRYENEEAVDDSQLPKDRFSAERLKGVDSTLKIQPAELGDSAVYLCASSLESVSYNEQFFGPGTRLTVL.

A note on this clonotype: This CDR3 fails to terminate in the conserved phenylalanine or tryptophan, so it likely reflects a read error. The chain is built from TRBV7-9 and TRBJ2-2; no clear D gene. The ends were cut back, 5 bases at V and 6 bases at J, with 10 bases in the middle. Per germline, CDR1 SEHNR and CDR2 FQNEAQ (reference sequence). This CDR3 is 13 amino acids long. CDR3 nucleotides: TGTGCCAGCAGCCGAAGAGGTTCCGGGGAGCTGTTTCTT. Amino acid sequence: CASSRRGSGELFL.

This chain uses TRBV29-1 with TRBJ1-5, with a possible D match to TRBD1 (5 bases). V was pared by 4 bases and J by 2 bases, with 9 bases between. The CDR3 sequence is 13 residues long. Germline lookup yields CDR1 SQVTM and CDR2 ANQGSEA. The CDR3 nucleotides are TGCAGCGTTGCTGACAGTGGCAATCAGCCCCAGCATTTT. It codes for CSVADSGNQPQHF.

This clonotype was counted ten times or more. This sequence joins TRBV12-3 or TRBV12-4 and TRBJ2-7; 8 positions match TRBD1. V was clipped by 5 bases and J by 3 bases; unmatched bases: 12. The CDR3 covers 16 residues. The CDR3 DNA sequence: TGTGCCAGCAGTCCCCCGGACAGGGTTATATTCTACGAGCAGTACTTC. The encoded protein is CASSPPDRVIFYEQYF.

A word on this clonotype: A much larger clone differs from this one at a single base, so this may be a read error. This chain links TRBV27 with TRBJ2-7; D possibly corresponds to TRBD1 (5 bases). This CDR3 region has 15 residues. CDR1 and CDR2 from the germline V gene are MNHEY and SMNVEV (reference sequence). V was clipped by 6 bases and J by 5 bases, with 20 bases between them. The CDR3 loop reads CASSRNGALRHEQYF. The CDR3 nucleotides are TGTGCCAGCAGCCGTAATGGGGCCCTCCGCCACGAGCAGTACTTC.

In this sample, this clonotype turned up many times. This CDR3 reads CASSLTSRSSEQFF. The DNA of the CDR3 is TGTGCCAGCAGCTTAACGAGTCGGAGTAGTGAGCAGTTCTTC. V usage is TRBV7-3 and J usage is TRBJ2-1; D gene ambiguous. Germline V CDR1 and CDR2: SGHTA, FQGTGA. Trimming left V 0 bases short and J 9 bases short, with 12 bases between. The CDR3 contains 14 residues.

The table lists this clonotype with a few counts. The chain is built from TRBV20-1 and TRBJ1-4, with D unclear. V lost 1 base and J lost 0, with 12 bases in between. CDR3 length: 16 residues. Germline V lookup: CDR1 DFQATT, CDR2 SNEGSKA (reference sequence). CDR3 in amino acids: CSARGPILATNEKLFF. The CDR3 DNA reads TGCAGTGCTAGAGGGCCGATACTTGCAACTAATGAAAAACTGTTTTTT.